This TCR beta chain derives from a study of blood T cell dynamics during melanoma immunotherapy. In the study overall: Metastatic melanoma patients received first-line pembrolizumab or nivolumab plus ipilimumab. Overall study results and limits: The study could not tell melanoma-specific clones from general immune activation.

From germline, CDR1 is MDHEN and CDR2 SYDVKM. The ends were cut back, 6 bases at V and 7 bases at J, with 24 bases in the middle. The CDR3 has 16 residues. Each cfDNA sample had a fixed 40 ng loaded. Sequencing used immunoSEQ multiplex PCR; TCRdb keeps in-frame clones, though not all of them. The repertoire consists of about 6,300 clones, with 92% occurring once and the leading ten covering around 11%. Of note for this clone: What it recognizes is unknown.

Time point of the sample: pre-treatment baseline. Response was assessed by RECIST 1.1 at 12 weeks, except a couple of rapid progressors. The sample in question was cell-free DNA from blood, obtained from a patient treated with checkpoint blockade. The V and J genes are TRBV28 and TRBJ1-2; weak D call: TRBD1 (5 bases). The TCR sequence derives from a human donor with melanoma. CDR3 nucleotide sequence: TGTGCCAGCAGCCCCCACACCCGACAGTATTCGGCTGGCTACACCTTC. Translated, it gives CASSPHTRQYSAGYTF.